This T cell receptor beta chain is drawn from a study of response to subunit inactivated influenza vaccine. Study outcomes and limitations: The authors put forward the suggestion that each seasonal influenza vaccination may bring in only a limited number of new T cells.

The germline V gene has CDR1 DFQATT and CDR2 SNEGSKA (reference sequence). The CDR3 length is 14 residues. Between the trimmed V and J ends, which lost 4 bases and 1 base, there was a span of 12 bases. This clonotype has just a few counts. What it recognizes is unknown. TCRdb reprocessed the RT-PCR reads via MiXCR and lists one record per CDR3 protein. Of about 500,000 distinct CDR3 sequences detected, approximately 17% appear once; the ten largest clones hold approximately 3%. The clonotype originates from a man aged 50-75 years who received an inactivated influenza vaccine. Source: CD4+ T cells sorted from PBMCs, taken less than 30 months after vaccination. The chain is built from TRBV20-1 and TRBJ2-3; possibly TRBD2 for D (5 bases). This CDR3 is CSATPLRGTDTQYF. CDR3 nucleotides: TGCAGTGCTACGCCCCTGCGGGGCACAGATACGCAGTATTTT.